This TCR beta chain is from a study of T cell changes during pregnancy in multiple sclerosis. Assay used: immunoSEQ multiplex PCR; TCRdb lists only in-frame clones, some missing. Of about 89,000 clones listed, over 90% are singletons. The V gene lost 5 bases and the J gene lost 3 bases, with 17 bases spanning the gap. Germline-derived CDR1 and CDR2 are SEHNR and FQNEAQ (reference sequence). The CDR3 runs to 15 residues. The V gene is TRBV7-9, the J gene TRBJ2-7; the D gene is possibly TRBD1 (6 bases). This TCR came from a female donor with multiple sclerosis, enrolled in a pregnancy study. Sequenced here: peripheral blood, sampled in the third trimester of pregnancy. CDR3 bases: TGTGCCAGCAGCCCATCCAGGGACACTTTCTACGAGCAGTACTTC. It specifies CASSPSRDTFYEQYF.